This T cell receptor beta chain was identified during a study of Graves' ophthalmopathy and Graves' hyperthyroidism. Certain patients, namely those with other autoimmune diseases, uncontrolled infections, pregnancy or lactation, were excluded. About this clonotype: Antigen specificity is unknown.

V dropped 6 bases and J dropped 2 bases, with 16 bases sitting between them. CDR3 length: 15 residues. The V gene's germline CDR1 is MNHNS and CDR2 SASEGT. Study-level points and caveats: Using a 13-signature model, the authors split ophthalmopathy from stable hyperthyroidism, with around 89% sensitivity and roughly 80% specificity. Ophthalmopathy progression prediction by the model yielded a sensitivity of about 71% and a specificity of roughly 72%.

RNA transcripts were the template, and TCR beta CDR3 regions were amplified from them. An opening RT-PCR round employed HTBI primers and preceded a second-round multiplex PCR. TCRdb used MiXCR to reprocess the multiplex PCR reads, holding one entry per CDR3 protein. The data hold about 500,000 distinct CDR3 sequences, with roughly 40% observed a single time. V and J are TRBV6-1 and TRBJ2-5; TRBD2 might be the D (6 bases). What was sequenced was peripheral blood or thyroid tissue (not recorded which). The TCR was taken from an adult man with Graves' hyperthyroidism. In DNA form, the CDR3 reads TGTGCCAGCAGCCAAGAAGTGGGGGGACAAGAGACCCAGTACTTC. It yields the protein CASSQEVGGQETQYF.